This T cell receptor beta chain was sequenced for a study of tumor and adjacent non-tumor tissue in lung cancer. Study-level background: Samples averaged around 4 million productive TCRbeta reads each. Study outcomes and limitations: In normal lung, the top 100 clones were significantly more dominant than in tumor.

A modified ARM-PCR protocol with three rounds of nested PCR amplified TCRbeta. TCRdb reanalysed the multiplex PCR reads using MiXCR and keeps one entry per CDR3 protein. The table includes 45,000 or so distinct CDR3 sequences, around 67% detected once. Of note for this clonotype: What it binds is not known. Being one base from a much bigger clone, this may be a read error.

RNA was extracted from bulk tissue without any cell sorting. Distant lung tissue was collected more than 3 cm away from the tumor edge. Donors were chemotherapy-naive, newly diagnosed lung cancer surgical patients in China, August–late 2014. Per the germline V gene, CDR1 is DFQATT and CDR2 is SNEGSKA (reference sequence). The CDR3 is made up of 14 amino acids. The TCR originated in a woman in her forties with non-small cell lung cancer. The chain combines TRBV20-1 with TRBJ2-7; 10 bases map to TRBD2. The source material was distant non-tumor lung tissue. In nucleotides, the CDR3 is TGCAGTACTAGAGGTCTAGCGGGGGCCTACGAGCAGTACTTC. Amino acids: CSTRGLAGAYEQYF.